The rows below give T cell receptor beta chains drawn from one sample of a study of blood T cell repertoires in COVID-19. Measured with immunoSEQ multiplex PCR; TCRdb has only the in-frame clones, and not every one. This sample carries some 180,000 clones, around nine tenths of them seen once, and the ten largest clones take 15% to 20%. Sequenced input: peripheral blood. These receptors all stem from a man in his fifties with COVID-19, enrolled during active disease. Both conserved end residues are part of each CDR3. A D gene is named only where the DNA matches it firmly. Clone size appears in some rows only: once, few, many, or a class for an expanded clone.

TRBV24-1	TRBJ2-7	.	TRBD1	CATSDLRDRGYEQYF	TGTGCCACCAGTGATTTGAGGGACAGGGGGTACGAGCAGTACTTC
TRBV19	TRBJ2-5	.	.	CASSPTSANTETQYF	TGTGCCAGTAGCCCGACTAGTGCGAACACGGAGACCCAGTACTTC
TRBV7-9	TRBJ2-5	.	.	CASSFGEYQETQYF	TGTGCCAGCAGCTTCGGGGAGTACCAAGAGACCCAGTACTTC
TRBV6-6	TRBJ1-4	few	TRBD1	CASSYSMGRGTEKLFF	TGTGCCAGCAGTTACTCGATGGGCAGGGGGACGGAAAAACTGTTTTTT
TRBV7-6	TRBJ1-3	.	TRBD1	CASSPGQGSSGNTIYF	TGTGCCAGCAGCCCGGGACAGGGAAGTTCTGGAAACACCATATATTTT
TRBV24-1	TRBJ1-2	.	TRBD1	CATSDPTGGFVGYTF	TGTGCCACCAGTGACCCGACAGGGGGCTTTGTTGGCTACACCTTC
TRBV9	TRBJ2-7	.	.	CASSAQGGDFYEQYF	TGTGCCAGCAGCGCCCAAGGGGGGGATTTTTACGAGCAGTACTTC
TRBV7-2	TRBJ2-7	.	.	CASSLVRGYEYEQYF	TGTGCCAGCAGCTTAGTTCGAGGGTACGAGTACGAGCAGTACTTC
TRBV6-5	TRBJ2-1	few	TRBD2	CASSMTSGDYNEQFF	TGTGCCAGCAGTATGACTAGCGGGGATTACAATGAGCAGTTCTTC
TRBV27	TRBJ2-7	.	.	CASSPPGTYEQYF	TGTGCCAGCAGTCCCCCGGGGACCTACGAGCAGTACTTC
TRBV15	TRBJ1-1	.	.	CATSRDGADKAFF	TGTGCCACCAGCAGAGATGGGGCAGATAAAGCTTTCTTT
TRBV5-4	TRBJ2-1	once	TRBD2	CASSHGGRAPAGTYNEQFF	TGTGCCAGCAGCCATGGGGGGAGGGCCCCCGCGGGTACCTACAATGAGCAGTTCTTC
TRBV5-4	TRBJ2-2	.	TRBD2	CASSPVTSGKNTGELFF	TGTGCCAGCAGCCCAGTTACTAGCGGGAAGAACACCGGGGAGCTGTTTTTT
TRBV19	TRBJ1-2	.	.	CASSIVQGRNYGYTF	TGTGCCAGTAGTATAGTTCAGGGAAGAAACTATGGCTACACCTTC
TRBV25-1	TRBJ2-7	few	.	CASSGVQGYEQYF	TGTGCCAGCAGTGGAGTACAGGGCTACGAGCAGTACTTC
TRBV6-2/TRBV6-3	TRBJ2-1	few	TRBD2	CASSSARGATYNEQFF	TGTGCCAGCAGTTCTGCGCGGGGGGCCACATACAATGAGCAGTTCTTC
TRBV7-9	TRBJ2-1	.	TRBD1	CASSFKGQSYNEQFF	TGTGCCAGCAGCTTTAAGGGACAGAGCTACAATGAGCAGTTCTTC
TRBV3-1/TRBV3-2	TRBJ2-1	.	TRBD2	CASSRTSGRAFIDEQFF	TGTGCCAGCAGTCGGACTAGCGGGAGGGCTTTTATCGATGAGCAGTTCTTC
TRBV7-9	TRBJ2-7	.	TRBD2	CASSPLIGTSGPGDF	TGTGCCAGCAGCCCCCTTATCGGGACTAGCGGACCTGGGGACTTC
TRBV3-1/TRBV3-2	TRBJ1-6	.	.	CASSQVRTAPLHF	TGTGCCAGCAGCCAAGTTAGGACAGCTCCCCTCCACTTT
TRBV14	TRBJ2-1	.	TRBD2	CASSQEGLATIKGWDEQFF	TGTGCCAGCAGCCAAGAGGGACTAGCGACAATAAAAGGTTGGGATGAGCAGTTCTTC
TRBV5-1	TRBJ2-2	.	.	CASSPNTGELFF	TGCGCCAGCAGCCCTAACACCGGGGAGCTGTTTTTT
TRBV12-3/TRBV12-4	TRBJ1-2	.	.	CASSIQGYHGYTF	TGTGCCAGCAGTATACAGGGATACCATGGCTACACCTTC
TRBV27	TRBJ2-7	.	TRBD1	CASSFGTGEYEQYF	TGTGCCAGCAGTTTCGGGACAGGGGAATACGAGCAGTACTTC
TRBV2	TRBJ2-7	.	TRBD1	CASIGTGGEQYF	TGTGCCAGCATCGGGACAGGGGGCGAGCAGTACTTC
TRBV28	TRBJ1-4	.	.	CASIHSPPEATNEKLFF	TGTGCCAGCATCCACTCCCCGCCGGAGGCAACTAATGAAAAACTGTTTTTT
TRBV11-2	TRBJ2-1	few	TRBD2	CASSLLAGGLGEQFF	TGTGCCAGCAGCCTACTAGCGGGGGGGCTGGGGGAGCAGTTCTTC
TRBV14	TRBJ2-1	.	TRBD2	CASKRDWGYNEQFF	TGTGCCAGCAAGCGGGACTGGGGTTACAATGAGCAGTTCTTC
TRBV7-3	TRBJ1-2	.	.	CASSPGVNYGYTF	TGTGCCAGCAGCCCCGGAGTTAACTATGGCTACACCTTC
TRBV11-3	TRBJ2-2	.	.	CASREKKTGTFHRGAVF	TGTGCCAGCAGGGAAAAAAAAACCGGGACATTCCACCGGGGAGCTGTTTTT
TRBV15	TRBJ2-3	once	TRBD2	CATSRGWTSGSGDTQYF	TGTGCCACCAGCAGAGGGTGGACTAGCGGGAGCGGCGATACGCAGTATTTT
TRBV3-1/TRBV3-2	TRBJ1-1	.	.	CASSQDLWGQGVTEAFF	TGTGCCAGCAGCCAAGATCTGTGGGGACAAGGAGTGACTGAAGCTTTCTTT
TRBV15	TRBJ2-5	.	TRBD1	CATSGGRGLETQYF	TGTGCCACCAGCGGAGGCAGGGGGCTGGAGACCCAGTACTTC
TRBV27	TRBJ2-3	.	.	CASSPRGYGSDTQYF	TGTGCCAGCAGTCCGCGTGGATACGGGTCAGATACGCAGTATTTT
TRBV27	TRBJ2-5	.	.	CASSGLLQETQYF	TGTGCCAGCAGTGGACTATTACAAGAGACCCAGTACTTC
TRBV9	TRBJ2-6	few	.	CASSVVSSGANVLTF	TGTGCCAGCAGCGTAGTGAGCTCTGGGGCCAACGTCCTGACTTTC
TRBV5-1	TRBJ2-5	.	.	CASSTMDREETQYF	TGCGCCAGCAGCACCATGGACAGAGAAGAGACCCAGTACTTC
TRBV9	TRBJ2-5	.	.	CASSVNRKYQETQYF	TGTGCCAGCAGCGTAAACAGGAAATACCAAGAGACCCAGTACTTC
TRBV10-3	TRBJ2-5	.	.	CAISRELQETQYF	TGTGCCATCAGTCGGGAACTCCAAGAGACCCAGTACTTC
TRBV5-6	TRBJ1-1	.	TRBD1	CASSLQGAVTEAFF	TGTGCCAGCAGCTTGCAGGGGGCGGTCACTGAAGCTTTCTTT
TRBV7-8	TRBJ2-7	.	.	CASSTGYRGSSYEQYF	TGTGCCAGCAGCACCGGTTATCGGGGGAGCTCCTACGAGCAGTACTTC
TRBV6-5	TRBJ2-7	.	TRBD1	CASKPGQGALQYF	TGTGCCAGCAAACCGGGACAGGGGGCCCTGCAGTACTTC
TRBV25-1	TRBJ2-7	once	.	CATSAGPPHEQYF	TGTGCCACTAGCGCTGGTCCCCCCCACGAGCAGTACTTC
TRBV9	TRBJ1-4	.	TRBD1	CASSVSQGAEKLFF	TGTGCCAGCAGCGTTTCTCAGGGGGCTGAAAAACTGTTTTTT
TRBV12-3/TRBV12-4	TRBJ1-2	.	TRBD1	CASSSRTGNGYTF	TGTGCCAGCAGTTCAAGGACAGGGAATGGCTACACCTTC
TRBV19	TRBJ2-5	.	TRBD1	CASSKNPTGGGQETQYF	TGTGCCAGTAGCAAAAATCCGACAGGGGGAGGGCAAGAGACCCAGTACTTC
TRBV3-1/TRBV3-2	TRBJ2-4	few	TRBD1	CASSQIDRANIQYF	TGTGCCAGCAGCCAAATCGACAGGGCAAACATTCAGTACTTC
TRBV6-2/TRBV6-3	TRBJ1-6	.	.	CASSLGRGSNSPLHF	TGTGCCAGCAGTTTGGGAAGGGGTTCTAATTCACCCCTCCACTTT
TRBV5-1	TRBJ2-1	.	TRBD2	CASSLGGSGEQFF	TGCGCCAGCAGCTTGGGCGGGAGCGGTGAGCAGTTCTTC
TRBV29-1	TRBJ2-7	.	TRBD2	CSGETWTSGGPEQYF	TGCAGCGGGGAAACATGGACTAGCGGGGGGCCGGAGCAGTACTTC
TRBV24-1	TRBJ1-1	.	TRBD1	CATSDPGQGDTEAFF	TGTGCCACCAGTGACCCGGGACAGGGGGACACTGAAGCTTTCTTT
TRBV10-1	TRBJ2-3	few	TRBD1	CASSDPGTGGFDTQYF	TGCGCCAGCAGTGACCCCGGGACAGGGGGTTTTGATACGCAGTATTTT
TRBV9	TRBJ2-2	.	.	CASSSRGQNTGELFF	TGTGCCAGCAGCTCTCGGGGACAAAACACCGGGGAGCTGTTTTTT
TRBV7-9	TRBJ1-2	.	.	CASSFNPRSNYGYTF	TGTGCCAGCAGCTTCAACCCGCGGTCTAACTATGGCTACACCTTC
TRBV6-2/TRBV6-3	TRBJ1-5	.	.	CASSYTGTLKDQPQHF	TGTGCCAGCAGTTATACCGGGACACTTAAGGATCAGCCCCAGCATTTT